Listed here are 26 T cell receptor beta chains from one sample, sequenced in a study of T-cell memory formation after mild COVID-19. A single record per CDR3 protein comes from TCRdb applying MiXCR to the 5' RACE reads. The profile shows a few hundred thousand distinct CDR3 sequences, over 11% of them singletons. Sample: PBMCs or a T cell subset sorted from them (not recorded which). The receptors come from a man in his late teens or twenties who had mild COVID-19 (a few samples of this study predate the infection). Cell type and time point are not known.

This clonotype was counted a few times. This chain connects TRBV20-1 to TRBJ1-1; perhaps TRBD1 as D (5 bases). V shed 7 bases and J shed 5 bases, with 20 bases lying between them. Germline CDR1 DFQATT, CDR2 SNEGSKA (reference sequence). This CDR3 has 14 amino acids. CDR3 region: CSVSTPGRGTEAFF. The DNA for the CDR3 is TGCAGTGTCAGTACGCCAGGGAGGGGTACTGAAGCTTTCTTT.

This clonotype was recorded a few times. The rearrangement links TRBV18 to TRBJ2-2; D is uncertain. There are 15 residues in the CDR3. The V and J ends lost 2 bases and 2 bases respectively, with 9 bases between them. CDR1 is KGHSH and CDR2 is LQKENI in the germline V gene. Written as DNA, the CDR3 is TGTGCCAGCTCACCAAACGCACGAAACACCGGGGAGCTGTTTTTT. This gives the protein CASSPNARNTGELFF.

V gene TRBV12-3 or TRBV12-4 combines with J gene TRBJ2-6; D is uncertain. This CDR3 is built from 13 residues. Trimming took off 7 bases at V and 0 bases at J, with 4 bases between the two ends. This chain's CDR3 is CASMNSGANVLTF. DNA of the CDR3: TGTGCCAGCATGAACTCTGGGGCCAACGTCCTGACTTTC.

This clonotype has a handful of counts. In DNA form, the CDR3 reads TGTGCCAGCAGCAAGGACAGCCTCGGGGAGACCCAGTACTTC. This codes for CASSKDSLGETQYF. The chain employs TRBV7-2 and TRBJ2-5, with TRBD1 as a possible D gene (6 bases). Between the trimmed V and J ends, which lost 5 bases and 5 bases, there was a span of 15 bases. This CDR3 region has 14 residues. Germline V CDR1 and CDR2: SGHTA, FQGNSA.

This sequence joins TRBV6-6 and TRBJ2-2, with D maybe TRBD1 (5 bases). V lost 6 bases and J lost 0, with 14 bases in between. This CDR3 has 16 residues. CDR1 and CDR2 (germline): MNHNY, SVGAGI (reference sequence). CDR3 amino acids: CASSHWTPPNTGELFF. The CDR3 DNA sequence: TGTGCCAGCAGCCATTGGACACCCCCGAACACCGGGGAGCTGTTTTTT.

This clonotype has only a few counts. This chain joins TRBV7-2 and TRBJ1-4, with D unclear. The CDR3 covers 13 residues. V was pared by 3 bases and J by 5 bases, with 7 bases between. Germline V gene sequence: CDR1 SGHTA, CDR2 FQGNSA. The CDR3: CASSFTGNEKLFF. The CDR3 bases are TGTGCCAGCAGCTTTACGGGGAATGAAAAACTGTTTTTT.

The V and J genes are TRBV9 and TRBJ2-1; TRBD1 agrees at 11 bases. Germline values: CDR1 SGDLS, CDR2 YYNGEE. The CDR3 is 16 residues long. V trimming: 5 bases; J trimming: 8 bases; junction bases outside the gene matches: 12. In nucleotides, the CDR3 is TGTGCCAGCAGTACTCGTCCGGGACAGGGGGGCGATGAGCAGTTCTTC. Protein product: CASSTRPGQGGDEQFF.

V usage is TRBV14 and J usage is TRBJ1-4, with D uncertain. Germline V lookup: CDR1 SGHDN, CDR2 FVKESK. The ends were cut back, 3 bases at V and 5 bases at J, with 13 bases in the middle. This CDR3 spans 15 amino acids. The CDR3 protein is CASSHRPSRNEKLFF. The CDR3 coding sequence is TGTGCCAGCAGCCACAGGCCCTCCCGGAATGAAAAACTGTTTTTT.

V gene TRBV7-3 combines with J gene TRBJ2-3; 8 nucleotides line up with TRBD2. Losses at the gene ends were 5 bases for V and 2 bases for J; bases not matched to a gene: 6. Germline V CDR1 and CDR2: SGHTA, FQGTGA. The CDR3 totals 15 residues. DNA of the CDR3: TGTGCCAGCAGCCCGCTCGGGGGGGTCACAGATACGCAGTATTTT. This translates into CASSPLGGVTDTQYF.

This clonotype was seen only a few times. The chain has TRBV11-2 and TRBJ2-5; 15 bases are shared with TRBD2. V trimming: 4 bases; J trimming: 0 bases; junction bases outside the gene matches: 6. Germline CDR1 is SGHAT and CDR2 is FQNNGV. The CDR3 consists of 18 residues. As DNA, the CDR3 is TGTGCCAGCAGCTCGGGACTAGCGGGGGGCTTCTACCAAGAGACCCAGTACTTC. Its translation: CASSSGLAGGFYQETQYF.

The J gene is TRBJ1-2, the V gene TRBV9, with D possibly being TRBD1 (6 bases). This CDR3 is 15 amino acids long. The V gene's germline CDR1 is SGDLS and CDR2 YYNGEE. Trimming removed 4 bases at V and 2 bases at J, with 15 bases between. CDR3 region: CASSRPGALNYGYTF. CDR3 nucleotides: TGTGCCAGCAGCCGTCCAGGGGCATTGAACTATGGCTACACCTTC.

The V and J genes are TRBV2 and TRBJ1-5; weak D call: TRBD1 (5 bases). Germline CDR1 is SNHLY and CDR2 is FYNNEI. V was trimmed by 1 base and J by 7 bases, leaving 11 bases between them. CDR3 length: 14 amino acids. The CDR3 DNA follows: TGTGCCAGCAGTGAAGGTCAGGGAGTACAGCCCCAGCATTTT. Translation gives CASSEGQGVQPQHF.

This rearrangement joins TRBV7-9 to TRBJ2-7, with 13 bases that match TRBD2. Germline CDR1 is SEHNR and CDR2 is FQNEAQ (reference sequence). This CDR3 is built from 15 residues. With 5 bases clipped from V and 2 bases from J, the junction kept 3 bases outside the gene matches. The CDR3, as DNA: TGTGCCAGCAGCCTAACTAGCGGGGGGGCCTACGAGCAGTACGTC. Amino acid sequence: CASSLTSGGAYEQYV.

This clonotype has only a few counts. The chain employs TRBV12-3 or TRBV12-4 and TRBJ1-2, with D maybe TRBD1 (6 bases). The germline V and J ends were trimmed by 5 bases and 4 bases, with 17 bases remaining between them. The CDR3 extends over 15 amino acids. The CDR3 nucleotides read TGTGCCAGCAGTCCCGTAGGGGGGCCCACCTATGGCTACACCTTC. This sequence encodes CASSPVGGPTYGYTF.

This clonotype was picked up a small number of times. CDR3 nucleotide sequence: TGCGCCAGCAGCTCCGAAGTACAGACCACGAACACTGAAGCTTTCTTT. This translates into CASSSEVQTTNTEAFF. V gene TRBV5-1 combines with J gene TRBJ1-1; D is uncertain. This CDR3 comprises 16 residues. V lost 3 bases and J lost 1, with 16 bases in between. Germline assignment: CDR1 SGHRS and CDR2 YFSETQ.

V is TRBV6-5 and J is TRBJ1-2; D gene ambiguous. The CDR3 consists of 14 residues. Germline loops: CDR1 MNHEY, CDR2 SVGAGI. The ends were cut back, 0 bases at V and 4 bases at J, with 9 bases in the middle. CDR3 in DNA: TGTGCCAGCAGTTACTCGCGGGATATCTATGGCTACACCTTC. Translating it yields CASSYSRDIYGYTF.

The chain carries TRBV10-3 and TRBJ2-3, with D perhaps TRBD2 (5 bases). The CDR3 is made up of 13 amino acids. Germline CDR1 is ENHRY and CDR2 is SYGVKD. Trimming pared 5 bases from V and 2 bases from J, leaving 8 bases between. The chain's CDR3 is CAISNGDTDTQYF. The CDR3 DNA is TGTGCCATCAGTAACGGGGACACAGATACGCAGTATTTT.

V is TRBV12-3 or TRBV12-4 and J is TRBJ2-3; 8 nucleotides line up with TRBD1. V was clipped by 6 bases and J by 3 bases; unmatched bases: 11. The CDR3 length is 16 residues. The CDR3 region has the DNA TGTGCCAGCAGCCCCAGGACAGGGAAAGCGACAGATACGCAGTATTTT. This translates into CASSPRTGKATDTQYF.

The chain is built from TRBV3-1 and TRBJ1-5, with a weak D call TRBD1 (5 bases). The CDR3 is 14 amino acids. The ends were cut back, 0 bases at V and 4 bases at J, with 7 bases in the middle. Germline lookup yields CDR1 LGHDT and CDR2 YNNKEL (reference sequence). DNA of the CDR3: TGTGCCAGCAGCCAAGAAGGGGATAATCAGCCCCAGCATTTT. It yields the protein CASSQEGDNQPQHF.

The CDR3 DNA follows: TGTGCCAGCAGGAGCCGGGACTACGATACGCAGTATTTT. Its protein product is CASRSRDYDTQYF. The rearrangement links TRBV2 to TRBJ2-3, with 7 positions matching TRBD2. There are 13 residues in the CDR3. CDR1 and CDR2 from the germline V gene are SNHLY and FYNNEI. With V trimmed by 6 bases and J by 6 bases, 6 bases remained unmatched.

This clonotype occurred many times. This chain uses TRBV7-2 with TRBJ2-7; D ambiguous. CDR1 is SGHTA and CDR2 is FQGNSA in the germline V gene. The V end was cut by 6 bases, the J end by 2 bases, with 11 bases between. This CDR3 has 13 residues. For the CDR3, the DNA is TGTGCCAGCAGAGGTCGGGCACCCTACGAGCAGTACTTC. It yields the protein CASRGRAPYEQYF.

In this sample, this clonotype turned up many times. The chain combines TRBV5-1 with TRBJ2-3; 13 bases match TRBD2. CDR1 and CDR2 (germline): SGHRS, YFSETQ. V shed 4 bases, J shed 4 bases, and the junction held 9 bases outside the gene matches. This CDR3 contains 17 residues. The CDR3 DNA sequence: TGCGCCAGCAGCGGACGTACTAGCGGGGGGGCTTCAGATACGCAGTATTTT. Translation: CASSGRTSGGASDTQYF.

DNA for the CDR3: TGCGCCAGCAGCCAAGGGACCGGGGAGCAGCCCCAGCATTTT. It encodes CASSQGTGEQPQHF. The V and J genes are TRBV4-3 and TRBJ1-5, with D unclear. This CDR3 comprises 14 residues. Trimming cost V 1 base and J 7 bases, with 11 bases left between them. Germline lookup yields CDR1 LGHNA and CDR2 YSLEER.

For the CDR3, the DNA is TGTGCCAGCGGGGGCGTTAGCGGGGCTTATGAGCAGTTCTTC. The encoded protein is CASGGVSGAYEQFF. The V gene is TRBV6-2 or TRBV6-3, the J gene TRBJ2-1; TRBD2 matches 8 bases. CDR1 is MNHEY, CDR2 SVGEGT, per germline. This CDR3 contains 14 residues. The junction had 11 bases not matched to a gene; V was cut back by 8 bases and J by 8 bases.

This clonotype was seen a handful of times. The rearrangement links TRBV18 to TRBJ1-1, with TRBD1 as a possible D gene (6 bases). Germline V CDR1 and CDR2: KGHSH, LQKENI. Trimming took off 6 bases at V and 4 bases at J, with 12 bases between the two ends. CDR3 length equals 13 residues. The CDR3 coding sequence is TGTGCCAGCTCGGGGGGGCTCGGCACTGAAGCTTTCTTT. Its translation: CASSGGLGTEAFF.

This chain connects TRBV29-1 to TRBJ2-7; D ambiguous. The V gene's germline CDR1 is SQVTM and CDR2 ANQGSEA. V was clipped by 5 bases and J by 4 bases, with 24 bases between them. This CDR3 is built from 16 residues. CDR3 DNA sequence: TGCAGCGTTATTCCGGACGGAACAACCCAATTGTACGAGCAGTACGTC. Its translation is CSVIPDGTTQLYEQYV.